Reported below is one T cell receptor (beta chain). Its antigen is not known. Trimming at V came to 0 bases and at J to 8 bases, leaving 9 bases not matched to a gene. Per the germline V gene, CDR1 is MNHNS and CDR2 is SASEGT. The CDR3 totals 16 residues. Profiling relied on immunoSEQ multiplex PCR, and the TCRdb table lists in-frame clones only, not all of them. Of about 190,000 clones in the sample, 85% to 95% are singletons; the top ten hold over 1%. This record belongs to a study of T cell responses to AZD1222 COVID-19 vaccine. Study results and caveats: The sample set comprised mostly white British donors with more females, and clonal diversity was possibly underestimated. Baseline seropositivity characterized only a handful of AZD1222 recipients.

V and J are TRBV6-1 and TRBJ1-2; 10 positions agree with TRBD1. Sequencing used peripheral blood, obtained on day 0 of AZD1222 vaccination. This clonotype was obtained from an adult in good health. For the CDR3, the DNA is TGTGCCAGCAGTGAAGCGGAGGGGGGACAGGGGAGAGGCTACACCTTC. Its translation: CASSEAEGGQGRGYTF.